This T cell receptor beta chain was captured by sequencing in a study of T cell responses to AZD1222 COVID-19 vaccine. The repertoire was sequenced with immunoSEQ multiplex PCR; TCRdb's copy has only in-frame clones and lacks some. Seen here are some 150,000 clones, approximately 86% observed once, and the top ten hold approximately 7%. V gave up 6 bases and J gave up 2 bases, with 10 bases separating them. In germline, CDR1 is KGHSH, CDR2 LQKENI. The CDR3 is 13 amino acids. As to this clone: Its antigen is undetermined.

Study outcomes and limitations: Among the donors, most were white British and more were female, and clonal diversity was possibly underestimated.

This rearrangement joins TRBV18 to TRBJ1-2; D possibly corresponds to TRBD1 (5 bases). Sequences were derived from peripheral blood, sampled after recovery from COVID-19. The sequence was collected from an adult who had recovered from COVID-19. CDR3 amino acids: CASSRGGNYGYTF. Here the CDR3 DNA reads TGTGCCAGCTCCCGCGGGGGAAACTATGGCTACACCTTC.